This T cell receptor (beta chain) was retrieved from a study of blood T cell repertoires in COVID-19. Study overall: The origin of the acute and convalescent COVID-19 samples was the United States, Italy and Spain.

Study processing details: Counts of nucleated cells, estimated from reference gene primer amplification, were obtained. This table comes from immunoSEQ multiplex PCR, and its TCRdb copy is limited to in-frame clones, with some not included. For V, J and clone size, that table is used; D and trimming come from the DNA. The sample holds 250,000 or so clones, roughly 85% seen once. The CDR3 runs 16 residues. The germline V gene encodes CDR1 MNHEY and CDR2 SVGEGT. The ends were cut back, 0 bases at V and 2 bases at J, with 13 bases in the middle. The specimen was peripheral blood. This chain links TRBV6-2 or TRBV6-3 with TRBJ2-5; weak D call: TRBD2 (6 bases). The sequence derives from a woman aged 18-29 years with acute or convalescent COVID-19. CDR3 coding DNA: TGTGCCAGCAGTTACTCGACTAGTGGGGGGCAAGAGACCCAGTACTTC. Protein product: CASSYSTSGGQETQYF.